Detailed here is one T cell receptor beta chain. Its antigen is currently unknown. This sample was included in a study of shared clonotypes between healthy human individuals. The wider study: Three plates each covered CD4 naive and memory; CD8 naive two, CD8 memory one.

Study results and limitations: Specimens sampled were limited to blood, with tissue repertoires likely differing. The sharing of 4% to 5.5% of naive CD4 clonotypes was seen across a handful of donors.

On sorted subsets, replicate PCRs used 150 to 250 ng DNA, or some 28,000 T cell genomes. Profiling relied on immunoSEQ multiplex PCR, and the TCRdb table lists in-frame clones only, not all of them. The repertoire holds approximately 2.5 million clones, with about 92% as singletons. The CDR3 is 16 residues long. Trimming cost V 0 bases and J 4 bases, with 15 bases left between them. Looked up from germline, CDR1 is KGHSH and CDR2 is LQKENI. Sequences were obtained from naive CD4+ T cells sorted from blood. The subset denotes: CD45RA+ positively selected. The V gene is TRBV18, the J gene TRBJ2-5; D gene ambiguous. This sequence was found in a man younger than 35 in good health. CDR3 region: CASSPPGGLSTETQYF. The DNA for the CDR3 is TGTGCCAGCTCACCACCGGGCGGCCTATCGACAGAGACCCAGTACTTC. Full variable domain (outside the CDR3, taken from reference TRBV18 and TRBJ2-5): NAGVMQNPRHLVRRRGQEARLRCSPMKGHSHVYWYRQLPEEGLKFMVYLQKENIIDESGMPKERFSAEFPKEGPSILRIQQVVRGDSAAYFCASSPPGGLSTETQYFGPGTRLLVL.